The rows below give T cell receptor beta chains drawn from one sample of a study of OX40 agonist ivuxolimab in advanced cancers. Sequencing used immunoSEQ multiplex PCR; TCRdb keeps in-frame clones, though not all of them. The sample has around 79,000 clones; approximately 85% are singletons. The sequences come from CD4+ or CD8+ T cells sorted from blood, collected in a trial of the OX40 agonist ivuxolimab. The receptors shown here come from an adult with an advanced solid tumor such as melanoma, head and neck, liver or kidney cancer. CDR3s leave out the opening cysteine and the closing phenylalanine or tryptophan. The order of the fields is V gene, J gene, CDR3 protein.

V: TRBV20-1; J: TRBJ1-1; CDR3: STYRGTEAF
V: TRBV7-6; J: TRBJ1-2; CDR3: ASSPPGGGYGYT
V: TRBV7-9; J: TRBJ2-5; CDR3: ASSPGGDEAQETQY
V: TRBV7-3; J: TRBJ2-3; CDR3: ASSPNQLGTDTQY
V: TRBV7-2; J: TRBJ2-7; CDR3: ASSSGGGGYYEQY
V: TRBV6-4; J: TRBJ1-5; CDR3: ASSDQAGAQPQH
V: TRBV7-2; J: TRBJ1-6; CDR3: ASRAGASGNSPLH
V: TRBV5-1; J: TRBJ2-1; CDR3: ASSTGLAYNEQF
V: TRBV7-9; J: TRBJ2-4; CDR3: ASSPGTGGRNIQY
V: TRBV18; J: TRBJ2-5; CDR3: ASSPILAGGRETQY
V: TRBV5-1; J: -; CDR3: ASSRDSIYEQY